This T cell receptor (beta chain) was sequenced in a study of cytomegalovirus exposure and HLA in healthy donors. General study results and limits: Immune exposure information comprised only CMV serostatus.

This CDR3 region has 13 residues. Germline V CDR1 and CDR2: MDHEN, SYDVKM. With regard to this clone: Its specificity is unknown. An end of the junction does not agree with germline; a read error may underlie this.

PCR involved 60 Vbeta and 13 Jbeta primers. Sequenced by immunoSEQ multiplex PCR; TCRdb stores in-frame clones only, minus some. The repertoire includes about 150,000 clones, roughly 80% of them detected once, and approximately 4% sits in the top ten. This chain links TRBV28 with TRBJ1-2, with D uncertain. Sequencing was carried out using PBMCs. This receptor was taken from a woman aged 40 to 55 in good health and CMV-seronegative. The CDR3 region is CASGKATKYGYTF. In DNA, the CDR3 is TGTGCCAGCGGGAAAGCGACTAAATATGGCTACACCTTC.